This T cell receptor beta chain was found in a study of blood T cell repertoires in COVID-19. Clones were read by immunoSEQ multiplex PCR, and TCRdb kept only the in-frame ones, dropping some. The sample consists of under 70,000 clones, 80% to 90% of them appearing once. Germline V lookup: CDR1 MGHDK, CDR2 SYGVNS. V lost 1 base and J 8 bases, leaving 12 bases between the germline ends. The length of the CDR3 is 14 residues. This clone was seen a few times. This sequence joins TRBV25-1 and TRBJ2-1, with a possible D match to TRBD2 (6 bases). The sequence came from a woman between 55 and 75 years old with COVID-19, enrolled during active disease. The source material was peripheral blood. The CDR3 DNA reads as TGTGCCAGCAGTGAATGGGGCAGGAGGGATGAGCAGTTCTTC. It codes for CASSEWGRRDEQFF. Combining the CDR3 with reference TRBV25-1 and TRBJ2-1 gives the whole variable domain EADIYQTPRYLVIGTGKKITLECSQTMGHDKMYWYQQDPGMELHLIHYSYGVNSTEKGDLSSESTVSRIRTEHFPLTLESARPSHTSQYLCASSEWGRRDEQFFGPGTRLTVL.